This T cell receptor beta chain originates from a study of CD8 T cells in Susac syndrome. Roughly 0.45 to 1 ug RNA was reverse transcribed with random hexamers. MiXCR, applied by TCRdb to the immunoSEQ multiplex PCR reads, yields one record per CDR3 protein. This table holds 170,000 or so distinct CDR3 sequences, under 95% found once. This CDR3 contains 19 residues. The V gene's germline CDR1 is MGHRA and CDR2 YSYEKL. V was shortened by 4 bases and J by 8 bases, with 29 bases between the two germline ends. TCR beta sequencing covered blood CD8+ and CD4+ T cells. V is TRBV4-1 and J is TRBJ2-2; D is possibly TRBD1 or TRBD2 (5 bases each). The receptor was derived from a human donor with multiple sclerosis. The sequencing sample was made of CD4+ T cells from PBMCs. CDR3 amino acids: CASSLGPGPSASVAGELFF. CDR3 DNA: TGCGCCAGCAGCCTGGGACCGGGCCCTAGTGCCTCAGTAGCAGGGGAGCTGTTTTTT.